This T cell receptor (beta chain) is drawn from a study of blood T cell repertoires in COVID-19. In the study overall: COVID-19 samples collected from the United States, Italy and Spain covered acute and convalescent phases. From T cells, B-cell-depleted T cells, or PBMCs came the material, which was cDNA or gDNA.

As originally analysed: Using reference gene primer amplification, nucleated cell counts were estimated. Measured with immunoSEQ multiplex PCR; TCRdb has only the in-frame clones, and not every one. Clone size and V and J calls were adopted from that table, with D and trimming inferred from the DNA. The sample has 250,000 to 350,000 clones, about 89% seen once. CDR3 length: 15 amino acids. Germline CDR1 reads SGHRS; CDR2 reads YFSETQ. With 0 bases removed from V and 3 bases from J, the gap between germline ends came to 13 bases. This sequence was found in a woman in her 50s who had recovered from COVID-19. The sequencing input was peripheral blood. V gene TRBV5-1 combines with J gene TRBJ2-7, with TRBD1 as a possible D gene (6 bases). This CDR3 reads CASSLGRGYVYEQYF. CDR3 nucleotides: TGCGCCAGCAGCTTGGGCAGGGGATATGTCTACGAGCAGTACTTC.